This record covers a single T cell receptor (beta chain). The data were produced by immunoSEQ multiplex PCR, yet TCRdb's version contains in-frame clones alone and is incomplete. The sample lists over 80,000 clones; 75% to 95% were seen once. Germline V lookup: CDR1 SGHNT, CDR2 YYREEE (reference sequence). There are 13 residues in the CDR3. V was cut by 1 base and J by 6 bases, with 8 bases left in between. The source of the sample is a study of T cell changes during pregnancy in multiple sclerosis. Specimen: peripheral blood, collected in the second trimester of pregnancy. The chain recombines TRBV5-4 with TRBJ1-5; the D gene is possibly TRBD1 (5 bases). The TCR was taken from a female donor in good health, enrolled as a control in a pregnancy study. CDR3 bases: TGTGCCAGCAGCTTGATGGGGGGTCAGCCCCAGCATTTT. Translation: CASSLMGGQPQHF.